The TCR beta chain under discussion was sequenced for a study of human T cells and chemical hapten exposure. Study results and caveats: As patch test score rose, PT1 expanded TCR counts tended to rise as well.

One entry per CDR3 protein, called by TCRdb with MiXCR from the RACE reads. Of some 70,000 distinct CDR3 sequences in the sample, about 9.4% were seen once. Germline-derived CDR1 and CDR2 are MGHDK and SYGVNS. V gave up 4 bases and J gave up 2 bases, with 16 bases separating them. This CDR3 is 16 amino acids long. On this clonotype: Its antigen is undetermined. Possible read error: a much larger clone is one base away.

Indicated time point: patch test 2, 6 weeks after DPC sensitization. As to treatment: therapeutic diphenylcyclopropenone sensitization with weekly scalp DPC. The sample here was whole blood, taken in connection with sensitization to the hapten diphenylcyclopropenone (DPC). The sequence was obtained from a woman in her forties or fifties with alopecia areata. Some clones in this sample may be carry-over from other donors' samples. The J gene is TRBJ2-3, the V gene TRBV25-1; D perhaps matches TRBD1 (6 bases). The chain's CDR3 is CASSAMTGQDTDTQYF. CDR3 coding DNA: TGTGCCAGCAGTGCCATGACAGGCCAGGACACAGATACGCAGTATTTT.